This TCR beta chain was captured by sequencing in a study of T cell changes during pregnancy in multiple sclerosis. TCRdb's copy holds only in-frame clones and misses some; the assay was immunoSEQ multiplex PCR. The top ten hold around 1% of the sample, which has more than 65,000 clones, over 90% seen once. CDR1 is MNHEY, CDR2 SMNVEV, per germline (reference sequence). Losses at the gene ends were 0 bases for V and 3 bases for J; bases not matched to a gene: 5. The CDR3 covers 15 residues. This specimen was peripheral blood, taken in the second trimester of pregnancy. This TCR derives from a female donor with multiple sclerosis, enrolled in a pregnancy study. J is TRBJ2-7 and V is TRBV27, with TRBD1 matching over 7 bases. Here the CDR3 DNA reads TGTGCCAGCAGTTTATCGGGGGACAGCTACTACGAGCAGTACTTC. Translating it yields CASSLSGDSYYEQYF.